Shown below are 17 T cell receptor beta chains from a single sample sequenced in a study of T cell repertoires in cytomegalovirus infection. TCRdb used MiXCR to reprocess the reads, holding one entry per CDR3 protein. Seen here are around 450,000 distinct CDR3 sequences, around 32% observed once, and the top ten hold about an eighth. The sequenced material came from PBMCs. The receptor set was obtained from a human donor in good health (CMV status not recorded). Some clones in this sample may be carry-over from other donors' samples.

This clonotype came up a few times. The V gene is TRBV4-1, the J gene TRBJ2-7, with D unresolved. V lost 3 bases and J 2 bases, leaving 14 bases between the germline ends. Germline V gene lookup returns CDR1 MGHRA and CDR2 YSYEKL. The CDR3 consists of 15 residues. The CDR3 DNA follows: TGCGCCAGCAGCCAGGCCCCGGCTGGTACCTACGAGCAGTACTTC. This gives the protein CASSQAPAGTYEQYF.

The chain is built from TRBV24-1 and TRBJ1-5, with D possibly matching TRBD1 (6 bases). The CDR3 loop spans 13 amino acids. V lost 5 bases and J lost 6, with 10 bases in between. From germline, CDR1 is KGHDR and CDR2 SFDVKD. The CDR3 loop is CATSGRGGQPQHF. The CDR3 DNA reads as TGTGCCACCAGTGGCAGGGGTGGTCAGCCCCAGCATTTT.

This clonotype was recorded a few times. V and J are TRBV27 and TRBJ1-3; a weak D match, TRBD1 (5 bases). Deletions cut 4 bases from V and 0 bases from J, with 10 bases between. Germline assignment: CDR1 MNHEY and CDR2 SMNVEV (reference sequence). The CDR3 is 15 amino acids. CDR3 nucleotides: TGTGCCAGCAGTTACCAGGGCCGCTCTGGAAACACCATATATTTT. Translation gives CASSYQGRSGNTIYF.

This chain uses TRBV20-1 with TRBJ2-3; maybe TRBD2 (6 bases). CDR1 is DFQATT, CDR2 SNEGSKA, per germline (reference sequence). Trimming stripped 3 bases from V and 2 bases from J, with 12 bases between. This CDR3 has 14 amino acids. CDR3 sequence (DNA): TGCAGTGCTAGGATCGCGGGGATCACAGATACGCAGTATTTT. Its translation is CSARIAGITDTQYF.

The chain recombines TRBV19 with TRBJ2-7; no definite D call. V was shortened by 2 bases and J by 6 bases, with 17 bases between the two germline ends. The CDR3 sequence is 15 residues long. Germline CDR1 is LNHDA and CDR2 is SQIVND (reference sequence). The CDR3 region is CASSIKVDAMREQYF. CDR3 DNA: TGTGCCAGTAGTATAAAGGTTGACGCCATGCGCGAGCAGTACTTC.

J is TRBJ2-7 and V is TRBV5-1, with 10 nucleotides matching TRBD2. Germline CDR1 is SGHRS and CDR2 is YFSETQ. V shed 4 bases and J 13 bases; nucleotides not matched to a gene: 8. The CDR3 sequence is 12 residues long. Written as DNA, the CDR3 is TGCGCCAGCAGCATCAGCGGGGGGGGCCAATACTTC. This gives the protein CASSISGGGQYF.

Worth noting for this clonotype: Just one base apart from a much larger clone, this may be a read error. The chain carries TRBV7-2 and TRBJ2-2; unclear D gene. The CDR3 sequence is 15 residues long. The germline CDR1 and CDR2 sequences are SGHTA and FQGNSA. The CDR3 here is CDSSPSGTASGELFF. As DNA, the CDR3 is TGTGACAGCAGCCCGAGTGGCACAGCGTCCGGGGAGCTGTTTTTT.

The V and J genes are TRBV28 and TRBJ2-7, with D unresolved. The CDR3 loop spans 14 amino acids. Germline CDR1 is MDHEN and CDR2 is SYDVKM. The V end was cut by 6 bases, the J end by 2 bases, with 14 bases between. DNA for the CDR3: TGTGCCAGCAGCGGAAGGCAACCGACCTACGAGCAGTACTTC. Encoded protein: CASSGRQPTYEQYF.

This clonotype is a singleton in its sample. One base away lies a much larger clone, so this may be a sequencing read error. The gene calls are TRBV6-6 and TRBJ2-7; D possibly corresponds to TRBD2 (7 bases). The CDR3 sequence is 16 residues long. V was clipped by 4 bases and J by 0 bases, with 16 bases between them. Looked up from germline, CDR1 is MNHNY and CDR2 is SVGAGI (reference sequence). The DNA of the CDR3 is TGTGCCAGCAGTTCCGGGAGGACAGCGAGCTCCTACGAGCAGTACTTC. Translation gives CASSSGRTASSYEQYF.

The V gene is TRBV29-1, the J gene TRBJ2-3, with 8 bases lining up with TRBD2. The CDR3 has 15 amino acids. Germline CDR1 reads SQVTM; CDR2 reads ANQGSEA. CDR3 sequence (DNA): TGCAGTGGAGCCCTAGCGGGTGCTCTCACAGATACGCAGTATTTT. Amino acid sequence: CSGALAGALTDTQYF.

A remark on this clonotype: One end of the junction does not line up with germline, which may come from a read error. The rearrangement links TRBV4-1 to TRBJ2-2, with TRBD2 matching 8 bases. From germline, CDR1 is MGHRA and CDR2 YSYEKL. The CDR3 runs to 15 residues. The DNA of the CDR3 is TGTGCCAGCACCTCCGGGACTAGTCCCACCGGGGAGCTGTTTTTT. Translated: CASTSGTSPTGELFF.

On this clonotype itself: Just one base apart from a much larger clone, this may be a read error. The CDR3 end shows no conserved phenylalanine or tryptophan, and so a read error is likely. V is TRBV12-3 or TRBV12-4 and J is TRBJ1-6, with 8 bases fitting TRBD1. The CDR3 consists of 13 residues. Germline trimming cut 6 bases from V and 10 bases from J; bases unmatched to any gene: 5. The CDR3: CASSSGTGSPLHL. For the CDR3, the DNA is TGTGCCAGCAGCTCCGGGACAGGCTCACCCCTCCACCTT.

This clonotype was detected many times. The chain employs TRBV11-2 and TRBJ2-7; 11 nucleotides align to TRBD2. In germline, CDR1 is SGHAT, CDR2 FQNNGV. After removal of 1 base from V and 1 base from J, the junction contained 6 bases not matched to a gene. There are 17 residues in the CDR3. The CDR3 loop reads CASSLALAGEVSYEQYF. In DNA form, the CDR3 reads TGTGCCAGCAGCTTAGCACTAGCGGGGGAAGTTTCCTACGAGCAGTACTTC.

This clonotype was counted at least ten times. The chain carries TRBV7-8 and TRBJ1-5; 9 positions agree with TRBD1. Germline values: CDR1 SGHVS, CDR2 FQNEAQ. The CDR3 totals 20 residues. The V and J ends lost 0 bases and 0 bases, in that order; junction bases with no gene match: 12. The CDR3 sequence is CASSLAVTGTGPNSNQPQHF. CDR3 nucleotides: TGTGCCAGCAGCTTAGCCGTTACCGGGACAGGGCCCAATAGCAATCAGCCCCAGCATTTT.

This chain links TRBV12-3 or TRBV12-4 with TRBJ1-5; D not certain. This CDR3 is 14 amino acids long. Trimming shortened V by 5 bases and J by 5 bases, and 13 bases separated the two germline ends. The CDR3 sequence is CASSAPGLYQPQHF. The DNA for the CDR3 is TGTGCCAGCAGTGCGCCGGGCCTTTATCAGCCCCAGCATTTT.

The V and J genes are TRBV15 and TRBJ1-2, with TRBD1 matching 9 bases. Germline V gene lookup returns CDR1 LNHNV and CDR2 YYDKDF (reference sequence). This CDR3 is built from 17 residues. The V and J ends lost 2 bases and 4 bases, in that order; junction bases with no gene match: 11. The CDR3 sequence: CATSRSTGGGGGYGYTF. In DNA form, the CDR3 reads TGTGCCACCAGCAGAAGTACAGGGGGCGGGGGCGGCTATGGCTACACCTTC.

This clonotype was seen ten or more times. This chain connects TRBV7-2 to TRBJ1-2; D is perhaps TRBD1 (6 bases). The CDR3 has 14 amino acids. Trimming took off 2 bases at V and 2 bases at J, with 9 bases between the two ends. From germline, CDR1 is SGHTA and CDR2 FQGNSA. As DNA, the CDR3 is TGTGCCAGCAGCTTAAGCAGGGGCAACTATGGCTACACCTTC. Its protein product is CASSLSRGNYGYTF. The full variable domain, in which reference TRBV7-2 and TRBJ1-2 provide the parts outside the CDR3, is GAGVSQSPSNKVTEKGKDVELRCDPISGHTALYWYRQSLGQGLEFLIYFQGNSAPDKSGLPSDRFSAERTGGSVSTLTIQRTQQEDSAVYLCASSLSRGNYGYTFGSGTRLTVV.